Presented here are 12 T cell receptor beta chains from one specimen sequenced in a study of OX40 agonist ivuxolimab in advanced cancers. Library prep was done by the immunoSEQ multiplex PCR assay. As stored in TCRdb, this immuneACCESS dataset retains in-frame rearrangements with V and J assigned. A fraction of the clones does not appear; measured against another copy, unresolved V genes explain less than half of the discrepancy, and the remainder lacks a known reason. Present in this sample are about 50,000 clones, roughly nine tenths of which were seen just once. The ten largest clones represent approximately 0.61% of the sample. The input for sequencing was CD4+ or CD8+ T cells sorted from blood, taken in a trial of the OX40 agonist ivuxolimab. The receptors come from an adult with an advanced solid tumor such as melanoma, head and neck, liver or kidney cancer.

The table lists this clone with a count of one. V and J are TRBV5-1 and TRBJ2-1; D unclear. There are 13 residues in the CDR3. The V end was cut by 2 bases, the J end by 10 bases, with 13 bases between. Germline CDR1 is SGHRS and CDR2 is YFSETQ. CDR3 sequence reads: CASSLNVEGEQFF. CDR3 sequence (DNA): TGCGCCAGCAGCTTAAACGTAGAAGGCGAGCAGTTCTTC.

V usage is TRBV5-6 and J usage is TRBJ2-3, with D hard to call. Trimming left V 0 bases short and J 4 bases short, with 9 bases between. In germline, CDR1 is SGHDT, CDR2 YYEEEE. The CDR3 is 14 amino acids. CDR3 coding DNA: TGTGCCAGCAGCTTGGGAATGTATTCAGATACGCAGTATTTT. Translated, it gives CASSLGMYSDTQYF.

This chain connects TRBV18 to TRBJ2-7; 7 nucleotides line up with TRBD1. V lost 1 base and J lost 2; bases outside the gene matches: 8. CDR1 and CDR2 from the germline V gene are KGHSH and LQKENI. This CDR3 contains 16 residues. CDR3 nucleotides: TGTGCCAGCTCACCACTCCCAACAGGGGTGACCTACGAGCAGTACTTC. Residues: CASSPLPTGVTYEQYF.

The J gene is TRBJ2-7, the V gene TRBV5-6, with D possibly TRBD2 on 6 matching bases. V gave up 2 bases and J gave up 3 bases, with 15 bases separating them. This CDR3 has 15 amino acids. The germline V gene has CDR1 SGHDT and CDR2 YYEEEE. CDR3 sequence reads: CASSFLGTGDYEQYF. The CDR3 DNA reads as TGTGCCAGCAGCTTTCTCGGGACTGGGGACTACGAGCAGTACTTC. Full variable domain (remainder filled in from reference TRBV5-6 and TRBJ2-7): DAGVTQSPTHLIKTRGQQVTLRCSPKSGHDTVSWYQQALGQGPQFIFQYYEEEERQRGNFPDRFSGHQFPNYSSELNVNALLLGDSALYLCASSFLGTGDYEQYFGPGTRLTVT.

This clone has only a few counts. V and J are TRBV5-6 and TRBJ2-7, with D uncertain. Per the germline V gene, CDR1 is SGHDT and CDR2 is YYEEEE. The V end was cut by 4 bases, the J end by 1 base, with 18 bases between. The CDR3 sequence is 16 residues long. The CDR3 sequence is CASSSLLISVSYEQYF. CDR3 sequence (DNA): TGTGCCAGCAGCAGCTTATTAATCAGCGTTTCCTACGAGCAGTACTTC.

The rearrangement links TRBV19 to TRBJ2-7; 8 positions match TRBD1. The V segment lost 5 bases and the J segment 5 bases; nucleotides outside the gene matches: 8. Germline-derived CDR1 and CDR2 are LNHDA and SQIVND (reference sequence). This CDR3 comprises 14 residues. The CDR3 here is CASSVSTGVHEQYF. The DNA for the CDR3 is TGTGCCAGTAGTGTATCGACAGGGGTCCACGAGCAGTACTTC.

The chain has TRBV30 and TRBJ2-2; D uncertain. CDR1 and CDR2 from the germline V gene are GTSNPN and SVGIG (reference sequence). The CDR3 spans 13 residues. The ends were cut back, 4 bases at V and 2 bases at J, with 8 bases in the middle. The CDR3 reads CAWTPYNTGELFF. CDR3 coding DNA: TGTGCCTGGACCCCTTATAACACCGGGGAGCTGTTTTTT.

V gene TRBV11-3 combines with J gene TRBJ2-2; D remains ambiguous. Germline CDR1 SGHNT, CDR2 YENEEA. The CDR3 sequence is 13 residues long. Trimming took 1 base from V and 6 from J, leaving 6 bases between them. The CDR3 DNA reads as TGTGCCAGCAGCTTAGCGATAGCCGGGGAGCTGTTTTTT. This sequence encodes CASSLAIAGELFF.

The V and J genes are TRBV7-9 and TRBJ2-7; D is possibly TRBD1 (5 bases). The CDR3 has 15 amino acids. In germline, CDR1 is SEHNR, CDR2 FQNEAQ (reference sequence). The V end was cut by 5 bases, the J end by 3 bases, with 17 bases between. The CDR3 DNA is TGTGCCAGCAGCCCGGGTGGGGCCGAGGACTACGAGCAGTACTTC. Residues: CASSPGGAEDYEQYF.

V usage is TRBV4-2 and J usage is TRBJ1-2; D remains unclear. Germline CDR1 and CDR2: LGHNA and YNFKEQ. V was pared by 5 bases and J by 4 bases, with 20 bases between. This CDR3 has 16 residues. The DNA for the CDR3 is TGTGCCAGCAGCGTGGACCTCAAAGGTGAAACCTATGGCTACACCTTC. Translated, it gives CASSVDLKGETYGYTF.

This chain links TRBV5-4 with TRBJ2-7; the D gene is possibly TRBD2 (5 bases). Germline V gene data show CDR1 as SGHNT and CDR2 as YYREEE (reference sequence). The CDR3 has 14 amino acids. With 3 bases removed from V and 6 bases from J, the gap between germline ends came to 16 bases. In DNA form, the CDR3 reads TGTGCCAGCAGCTCTGAGCGGCAACGGTCCGAGCAGTACTTC. It specifies CASSSERQRSEQYF.

The chain recombines TRBV4-2 with TRBJ1-1; D gene uncertain. The germline V gene has CDR1 LGHNA and CDR2 YNFKEQ. This CDR3 has 13 amino acids. V gave up 0 bases and J gave up 5 bases, with 7 bases separating them. The CDR3 loop reads CASSQEGITEAFF. In DNA, the CDR3 is TGTGCCAGCAGCCAAGAGGGCATAACTGAAGCTTTCTTT.